This T cell receptor beta chain was obtained from a study of blood T cells in healthy people across ages. General study points: It was held that the diversity estimates obtained from one million T cells were underestimates. Any conclusive comparison of naive versus antigen-experienced cells was prevented by using unsorted PBMCs.

Then a second PCR, running about 7 to 11 cycles, was carried out with a sample-barcoded 5' primer and a J-beta primer mix. Each CDR3 protein gets one entry after TCRdb re-called the 5' RACE reads with MiXCR. The sample records more than 1,400,000 distinct CDR3 sequences, 35% to 45% being singletons. The CDR3 has 14 amino acids. The V and J ends lost 6 bases and 6 bases, in that order; junction bases with no gene match: 9. From germline, CDR1 is MNHNY and CDR2 SVGAGI (reference sequence). Caucasian, healthy and from Russia, the donors were aged between about 6 and 90. Total RNA, at least 6 micrograms per sample, was extracted from PBMCs. Of note for this clonotype: Its specificity is not known.

This receptor was taken from a woman aged 18-35 years in good health. The V call is TRBV6-6, the J call TRBJ2-7; 9 bases map to TRBD2. Sequences were obtained from blood. The CDR3: CASRGLAQGPEQYF. CDR3 nucleotides: TGTGCCAGCAGGGGACTAGCACAGGGCCCCGAGCAGTACTTC.